The 23 T cell receptor beta chains given below trace back to one sample, sequenced in a study of identifying expanded T cells in peripheral blood. Here immunoSEQ multiplex PCR was the method, and the copy in TCRdb shows in-frame clones only, minus some. The sample has about 100,000 clones, roughly 88% seen once. Sequences were obtained from blood. The receptors originated from a person aged 18 to 75 in good health.

V and J are TRBV4-2 and TRBJ2-3, with D unresolved. The length of the CDR3 is 15 residues. From germline, CDR1 is LGHNA and CDR2 YNFKEQ. Trimming removed 10 bases from V and 3 bases from J, with 20 bases in between. DNA for the CDR3: TGTGCCACCGCTAGTCCCGGTGAAGGGACAGATACGCAGTATTTT. Its protein product is CATASPGEGTDTQYF.

V usage is TRBV4-2 and J usage is TRBJ1-1; D is undetermined. V was trimmed by 1 base and J by 0 bases, leaving 6 bases between them. CDR3 length equals 14 residues. In germline, CDR1 is LGHNA, CDR2 YNFKEQ. CDR3 region: CASSQAQMNTEAFF. The CDR3 region has the DNA TGTGCCAGCAGCCAAGCACAGATGAACACTGAAGCTTTCTTT.

The rearrangement joins TRBV11-2 to TRBJ1-2; 8 bases are shared with TRBD1. Germline V gene sequence: CDR1 SGHAT, CDR2 FQNNGV. V gave up 2 bases and J gave up 0 bases; unmatched junction bases: 8. The CDR3 extends over 17 amino acids. The CDR3 protein is CASSLSTGVIANYGYTF. CDR3 nucleotides: TGTGCCAGCAGCTTATCGACAGGGGTCATAGCTAACTATGGCTACACCTTC.

V gene TRBV19 combines with J gene TRBJ1-1, with D perhaps matching TRBD1 (6 bases). V lost 5 bases to trimming and J lost 3 bases, with 13 bases between them. This CDR3 comprises 14 residues. Germline-derived CDR1 and CDR2 are LNHDA and SQIVND (reference sequence). The CDR3 reads CASSPYYRDTEAFF. CDR3 in DNA: TGTGCCAGTAGTCCGTACTACAGGGACACTGAAGCTTTCTTT.

The chain has TRBV5-6 and TRBJ2-3; 12 nucleotides agree with TRBD2. The CDR3 consists of 17 residues. J was trimmed by 2 bases and V by 5 bases; bases with no gene match: 9. Per germline, CDR1 SGHDT and CDR2 YYEEEE. The CDR3 sequence is CASSFSSGRDYTDTQYF. CDR3 bases: TGTGCCAGCAGTTTTTCTAGCGGGAGGGATTACACAGATACGCAGTATTTT.

The chain has TRBV6-1 and TRBJ2-5, with D perhaps assigned TRBD1 or TRBD2 (5 bases each). Germline CDR1 and CDR2: MNHNS and SASEGT. The CDR3 length is 15 residues. Trimming cost V 6 bases and J 4 bases, with 18 bases left between them. The CDR3, as DNA: TGTGCCAGCAGACTTATCCGGGACGCCTTAGAGACCCAGTACTTC. This translates into CASRLIRDALETQYF.

The CDR3 DNA is TGTGCCAGCACCAGAGCTAACTATGGCTACACCTTC. Translated: CASTRANYGYTF. The chain uses TRBV6-1 and TRBJ1-2; no definite D call. Per the germline V gene, CDR1 is MNHNS and CDR2 is SASEGT. This CDR3 region has 12 residues. Trimming removed 7 bases from V and 0 bases from J, with 6 bases in between.

This clone was seen a single time. The J gene is TRBJ1-5, the V gene TRBV4-1; D is uncertain. This CDR3 has 16 residues. V was clipped by 0 bases and J by 3 bases, with 12 bases between them. CDR1 and CDR2 (germline): MGHRA, YSYEKL. The CDR3 is CASSQDPASFNQPQHF. The CDR3 region has the DNA TGCGCCAGCAGCCAAGATCCCGCGTCCTTCAATCAGCCCCAGCATTTT.

This clone was seen a single time. This chain links TRBV11-2 with TRBJ2-5, with 10 bases matching TRBD1. The CDR3 has 16 residues. With V trimmed by 1 base and J by 1 base, 3 bases remained unmatched. Germline V gives CDR1 SGHAT, CDR2 FQNNGV. The CDR3: CASSLGTGGLQETQYF. As DNA, the CDR3 is TGTGCCAGCAGCTTAGGGACAGGGGGTCTCCAAGAGACCCAGTACTTC. The full variable domain, with the rest looked up from reference TRBV11-2 and TRBJ2-5, is EAGVAQSPRYKIIEKRQSVAFWCNPISGHATLYWYQQILGQGPKLLIQFQNNGVVDDSQLPKDRFSAERLKGVDSTLKIQPAKLEDSAVYLCASSLGTGGLQETQYFGPGTRLLVL.

The chain is built from TRBV14 and TRBJ1-1; TRBD1 matches at 7 bases. The CDR3 consists of 19 residues. From germline, CDR1 is SGHDN and CDR2 FVKESK. With V trimmed by 4 bases and J by 3 bases, 20 bases remained unmatched. CDR3 protein: CASSRADRVRLPPYTEAFF. The DNA of the CDR3 is TGTGCCAGCAGCCGAGCAGACAGGGTCCGACTGCCCCCCTACACTGAAGCTTTCTTT.

The chain has TRBV29-1 and TRBJ1-2; 10 positions match TRBD1. Germline trimming cut 6 bases from V and 8 bases from J; bases unmatched to any gene: 3. The V gene's germline CDR1 is SQVTM and CDR2 ANQGSEA. CDR3 length: 11 amino acids. Written as DNA, the CDR3 is TGCAGCGTGGGGGACAGGGGCGGCTACACCTTC. Translated: CSVGDRGGYTF.

V gene TRBV19 combines with J gene TRBJ1-6; 10 nucleotides match TRBD1. This CDR3 is 15 amino acids long. Germline V gene sequence: CDR1 LNHDA, CDR2 SQIVND (reference sequence). J was trimmed by 5 bases and V by 5 bases; bases with no gene match: 3. CDR3 DNA sequence: TGTGCCAGTAGTCCGGGGACAGGGGATAATTCACCCCTCCACTTT. Protein: CASSPGTGDNSPLHF.

The rearrangement uses TRBV5-1 and TRBJ2-1; TRBD1 matches 10 bases. V shed 0 bases and J 9 bases; nucleotides not matched to a gene: 6. This CDR3 spans 15 amino acids. Germline lookup yields CDR1 SGHRS and CDR2 YFSETQ. The CDR3 nucleotides read TGCGCCAGCAGCTTGGCCGGGACAGGGGAGAGTGAGCAGTTCTTC. Translated: CASSLAGTGESEQFF.

The chain has TRBV12-5 and TRBJ2-1, with D perhaps TRBD1 or TRBD2 (6 bases each). CDR1 LGHNT and CDR2 FRNRAP come from the germline V gene. CDR3 length: 15 amino acids. Trimming took 7 bases from V and 8 from J, leaving 21 bases between them. The CDR3 region is CASAPPTRGRDEQFF. CDR3 bases: TGTGCTAGTGCCCCCCCGACCCGGGGGCGAGATGAGCAGTTCTTC.

The chain carries TRBV30 and TRBJ2-1; D is perhaps TRBD2 (6 bases). The CDR3 totals 15 residues. Germline V gene sequence: CDR1 GTSNPN, CDR2 SVGIG (reference sequence). With 0 bases removed from V and 5 bases from J, the gap between germline ends came to 14 bases. CDR3 coding DNA: TGTGCCTGGAGTGTACAGTTCGGGAGCAACAATGAGCAGTTCTTC. As protein: CAWSVQFGSNNEQFF.

V and J are TRBV7-3 and TRBJ2-2; tentatively, D is TRBD1 (5 bases). CDR1 and CDR2 from the germline V gene are SGHTA and FQGTGA. The CDR3 is 13 residues long. V was shortened by 10 bases and J by 2 bases, with 11 bases between the two germline ends. The CDR3 bases are TGTGCCATCAGGGTGGCCAACACCGGGGAGCTGTTTTTT. It yields the protein CAIRVANTGELFF.

The DNA for the CDR3 is TGCGCCAGCAGCTTGGGGAGTCCGACTGAAGCTTTCTTT. This codes for CASSLGSPTEAFF. The rearrangement uses TRBV5-1 and TRBJ1-1; D ambiguous. Trimming removed 0 bases from V and 5 bases from J, with 8 bases in between. The CDR3 covers 13 residues. CDR1 and CDR2 from the germline V gene are SGHRS and YFSETQ.

The CDR3 sequence: CASSLRGRYEQYF. CDR3 in DNA: TGTGCCAGCAGTCTCAGGGGGCGGTACGAGCAGTACTTC. The chain carries TRBV6-5 and TRBJ2-7; 8 positions agree with TRBD1. There are 13 residues in the CDR3. Germline V CDR1 and CDR2: MNHEY, SVGAGI. With V trimmed by 5 bases and J by 4 bases, 4 bases remained unmatched.

The CDR3 region has the DNA TGTGCCAGCAGCGTGATGACAGACTTGCGGGAGACCCAGTACTTC. Residues: CASSVMTDLRETQYF. V usage is TRBV9 and J usage is TRBJ2-5; possibly TRBD1 for D (5 bases). The CDR3 totals 15 residues. Germline CDR1 SGDLS, CDR2 YYNGEE. The V end lost 2 bases, the J end lost 5 bases, and 16 bases lay between the germline ends.

The rearrangement joins TRBV7-9 to TRBJ1-1, with D perhaps matching TRBD1 (5 bases). The CDR3 loop spans 14 amino acids. Deletions cut 7 bases from V and 6 bases from J, with 18 bases between. The germline V gene encodes CDR1 SEHNR and CDR2 FQNEAQ (reference sequence). This chain's CDR3 is CASTPRDPVAEAFF. DNA for the CDR3: TGTGCCAGCACCCCCCGGGACCCCGTCGCTGAAGCTTTCTTT.

The gene calls are TRBV30 and TRBJ2-5; 9 bases agree with TRBD1. Germline V lookup: CDR1 GTSNPN, CDR2 SVGIG (reference sequence). With 0 bases clipped from V and 2 bases from J, the junction kept 10 bases outside the gene matches. This CDR3 spans 17 amino acids. CDR3 region: CAWSVLRDRANQETQYF. The CDR3 DNA follows: TGTGCCTGGAGTGTACTCCGGGACAGGGCTAATCAAGAGACCCAGTACTTC.

This sequence joins TRBV5-8 and TRBJ2-5; 8 bases are a match to TRBD1. The trim removed 4 bases at V and 5 bases at J, leaving 7 bases unmatched. This CDR3 has 14 residues. The germline gives CDR1 SGHTS, CDR2 YDEGEE. CDR3 residues: CASSPWTGRETQYF. The CDR3 nucleotides are TGTGCCAGCAGCCCCTGGACAGGGAGGGAGACCCAGTACTTC.

The CDR3 DNA follows: TGCGCCAGCAGCCAAGAGTGGTCGCGGGGGGCCCCTGAGGGCTACACCTTC. The encoded protein is CASSQEWSRGAPEGYTF. The genes are TRBV4-1 and TRBJ1-2; tentatively, D is TRBD1 (6 bases). Trimming shortened V by 0 bases and J by 8 bases, and 22 bases separated the two germline ends. Germline V gene data show CDR1 as MGHRA and CDR2 as YSYEKL. The CDR3 consists of 17 residues.